Shown below are 9 T cell receptor beta chains from a single sample sequenced in a study of T cell changes during pregnancy in multiple sclerosis. TCRdb keeps only in-frame clones here, not all; method: immunoSEQ multiplex PCR. This table has roughly 42,000 clones, about 91% appearing once. Here the sequenced sample was CD4+ T cells from peripheral blood mononuclear cells, taken before pregnancy. These receptors all come from a female donor with multiple sclerosis, enrolled in a pregnancy study.

The chain carries TRBV11-1 and TRBJ2-7, with D possibly matching TRBD1 (6 bases). With 1 base removed from V and 2 bases from J, the gap between germline ends came to 15 bases. CDR1 and CDR2 (germline): SGHAT, FQDESV (reference sequence). The CDR3 has 16 residues. CDR3 sequence (DNA): TGTGCCAGCAGCTTAGTATTCACAGGGAGCGCCTACGAGCAGTACTTC. Translation: CASSLVFTGSAYEQYF.

This sequence joins TRBV4-3 and TRBJ1-5; no definite D call. Trimming took off 0 bases at V and 2 bases at J, with 8 bases between the two ends. This CDR3 region has 15 residues. Germline V CDR1 and CDR2: LGHNA, YSLEER. CDR3 residues: CASSQDHGGNQPQHF. The CDR3 DNA is TGCGCCAGCAGCCAAGACCACGGGGGCAATCAGCCCCAGCATTTT.

The V and J genes are TRBV11-2 and TRBJ1-6; TRBD1 matches 8 bases. Germline CDR1 SGHAT, CDR2 FQNNGV. The CDR3 runs 14 residues. V lost 2 bases to trimming and J lost 8 bases; unmatched junction nucleotides: 2. In nucleotides, the CDR3 is TGTGCCAGCAGCTTAAAACAGGGGGATTCACCCCTCCACTTT. Translation: CASSLKQGDSPLHF.

The genes are TRBV5-4 and TRBJ1-6; 7 bases map to TRBD1. Looked up from germline, CDR1 is SGHNT and CDR2 is YYREEE (reference sequence). V lost 4 bases to trimming and J lost 8 bases; unmatched junction nucleotides: 9. The CDR3 is 15 residues long. DNA of the CDR3: TGTGCCAGCAGCCCGACAGGGACGGACGATTCACCCCTCCACTTT. It translates to CASSPTGTDDSPLHF.

This chain joins TRBV19 and TRBJ2-7; D may be TRBD1 (6 bases). The CDR3 sequence is 16 residues long. Trimming pared 5 bases from V and 4 bases from J, leaving 21 bases between. From germline, CDR1 is LNHDA and CDR2 SQIVND (reference sequence). DNA for the CDR3: TGTGCCAGTAGTCCTACAGGGATTGAGCGTAGGTACGAGCAGTACTTC. Protein: CASSPTGIERRYEQYF. Complete variable domain (other parts from reference TRBV19 and TRBJ2-7): DGGITQSPKYLFRKEGQNVTLSCEQNLNHDAMYWYRQDPGQGLRLIYYSQIVNDFQKGDIAEGYSVSREKKESFPLTVTSAQKNPTAFYLCASSPTGIERRYEQYFGPGTRLTVT.

This clone was seen just once. The V and J genes are TRBV19 and TRBJ2-3; D perhaps matches TRBD1 (5 bases). Trimming left V 8 bases short and J 0 bases short, with 9 bases between. The CDR3 totals 13 residues. CDR1 is LNHDA, CDR2 SQIVND, per germline (reference sequence). CDR3 DNA: TGTGCCAGTTCCCGACAGAGCACAGATACGCAGTATTTT. It yields the protein CASSRQSTDTQYF.

CDR3 residues: CASRSDRSYNEQFF. The CDR3 coding sequence is TGTGCCAGTAGATCGGACAGGAGTTACAATGAGCAGTTCTTC. The chain couples TRBV19 to TRBJ2-1; TRBD1 aligns across 7 bases. The CDR3 covers 14 residues. With V trimmed by 6 bases and J by 4 bases, 6 bases remained unmatched. Germline CDR1 and CDR2: LNHDA and SQIVND (reference sequence).

The genes are TRBV28 and TRBJ1-2; possible D gene TRBD1, 5 bases. The germline V gene encodes CDR1 MDHEN and CDR2 SYDVKM. The CDR3 consists of 14 residues. With 4 bases removed from V and 8 bases from J, the gap between germline ends came to 17 bases. CDR3 sequence reads: CASSSLQVAGGYTF. DNA of the CDR3: TGTGCCAGCAGTTCGTTACAGGTGGCTGGCGGCTACACCTTC.

The chain is built from TRBV27 and TRBJ1-1; D remains ambiguous. The CDR3 length is 15 residues. Germline CDR1 reads MNHEY; CDR2 reads SMNVEV (reference sequence). The V end was cut by 5 bases, the J end by 6 bases, with 19 bases between. CDR3: CASSIGGLHGAEAFF. The CDR3 coding sequence is TGTGCCAGCAGTATAGGAGGTCTCCACGGCGCTGAAGCTTTCTTT.